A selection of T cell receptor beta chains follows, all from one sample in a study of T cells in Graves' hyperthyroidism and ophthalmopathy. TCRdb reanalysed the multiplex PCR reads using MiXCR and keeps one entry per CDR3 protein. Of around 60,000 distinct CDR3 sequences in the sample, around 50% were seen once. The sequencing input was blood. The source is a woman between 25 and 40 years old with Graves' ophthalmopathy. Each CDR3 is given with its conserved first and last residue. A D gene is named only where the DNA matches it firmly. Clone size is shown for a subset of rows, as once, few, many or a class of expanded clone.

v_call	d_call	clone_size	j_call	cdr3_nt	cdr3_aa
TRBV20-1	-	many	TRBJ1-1	TGCAGTGCTAGCCTGTTCAGGGTGAACACTGAAGCTTTCTTT	CSASLFRVNTEAFF
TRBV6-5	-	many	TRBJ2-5	TGTGCCAGCAGTTACGGAGATGGGACCCAGTACTTC	CASSYGDGTQYF
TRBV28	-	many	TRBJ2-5	TGTGCCAGCAGCCCACCGGAGGGGTGGTTCCAAGAGACCCAGTACTTC	CASSPPEGWFQETQYF
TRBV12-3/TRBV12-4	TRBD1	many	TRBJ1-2	TGTGCCAGCAGTTCGACAGGGGGCGAAGGCTACACCTTC	CASSSTGGEGYTF
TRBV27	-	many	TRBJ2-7	TGTGCCACTAAGCCGGCGGGGCAAAGGGGCGAGCAGTACTTC	CATKPAGQRGEQYF
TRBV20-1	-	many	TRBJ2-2	TGCAGTGCGGGACTTCCGGGGCCCGTGGGCGACACCGGGGAGCTGTTTTTT	CSAGLPGPVGDTGELFF
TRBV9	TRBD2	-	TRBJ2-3	TGTGCCAGCAGCGTACCGGGACTAGCGGTCCGGGATACGCAGTATTTT	CASSVPGLAVRDTQYF
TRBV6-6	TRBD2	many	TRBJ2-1	TGTGCCAGCAGTCGTAGCGGGGAAAATAAGCAGTCCTTC	CASSRSGENKQSF
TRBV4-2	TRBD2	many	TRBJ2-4	TGTGCCAGCAGCCCGGGACTAGCTTCAAACATTCAGTACTTC	CASSPGLASNIQYF
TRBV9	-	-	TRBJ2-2	TGTGCCAGCAGCGCCGACGGAAACAGGGTGACCGGGGAGCTGTTTTTT	CASSADGNRVTGELFF
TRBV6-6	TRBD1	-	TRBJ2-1	TGTGCCAGCAGCTACCGCGGACAGGGTATTCTCAATGAGCAGTTCTTC	CASSYRGQGILNEQFF
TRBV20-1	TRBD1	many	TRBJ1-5	TGCAGTGCTGCAGGGGGAGATAGCAATCAGCCCCAGCATTTT	CSAAGGDSNQPQHF
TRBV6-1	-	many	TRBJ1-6	TGTGCCAGCAGTGACCGCACAGGTGGGGCCGTCACCTATAATTCACCCCTCCACTTT	CASSDRTGGAVTYNSPLHF
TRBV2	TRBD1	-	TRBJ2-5	TGTGCCAGCAGTGAAAACGACAGGGGGCATGGAGAGACCCAGTACTTC	CASSENDRGHGETQYF
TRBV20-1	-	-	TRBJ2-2	TGCAGTGCTAGAGATCTCACAGGGGAGCTGTTTTTT	CSARDLTGELFF
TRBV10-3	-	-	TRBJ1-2	TGTGCCATCAGTGAGTCCGACAGTTTCTATGGCTACACCTTC	CAISESDSFYGYTF